Listed below are T cell receptor beta chains from one sample, sequenced in a study of identical twins. TCRdb passed the 5' RACE reads through MiXCR, listing each CDR3 protein once. Among about 480,000 distinct CDR3 sequences, approximately 15% were seen once, and the ten largest hold about 0.52%. The same data also went into a second study, on yellow fever vaccine responses in identical twins.

Input material: CD4+ T cells sorted from blood. Receptor source: a woman aged 18-29 years in good health. Each CDR3 is given with its conserved first and last residue. The D gene is left open where the match is weak. A row's size may be missing; if present it is once, few, many or a size class.

v_gene: TRBV5-1; d_gene: TRBD2; abundance: few; j_gene: TRBJ2-2; CDR3aa: CASSLGASGANTGELFF; CDR3nt: TGCGCCAGCAGCTTGGGGGCTAGCGGAGCAAACACCGGGGAGCTGTTTTTT
v_gene: TRBV4-2; d_gene: .; abundance: many; j_gene: TRBJ1-5; CDR3aa: CASSPSGPPQGQPQHF; CDR3nt: TGTGCCAGCAGCCCCTCGGGACCCCCACAGGGTCAGCCCCAGCATTTT
v_gene: TRBV14; d_gene: .; abundance: few; j_gene: TRBJ2-6; CDR3aa: CASSQTGSAGANVLTF; CDR3nt: TGTGCCAGCAGCCAAACAGGGTCTGCTGGGGCCAACGTCCTGACTTTC
v_gene: TRBV4-2; d_gene: TRBD1; abundance: .; j_gene: TRBJ2-7; CDR3aa: CASSHPGQGGYEQYF; CDR3nt: TGTGCCAGCAGCCATCCCGGACAGGGTGGCTACGAGCAGTACTTC
v_gene: TRBV5-6; d_gene: TRBD1; abundance: .; j_gene: TRBJ1-5; CDR3aa: CASTPGTGANQPQHF; CDR3nt: TGTGCCAGCACCCCTGGGACAGGGGCAAATCAGCCCCAGCATTTT
v_gene: TRBV20-1; d_gene: TRBD2; abundance: .; j_gene: TRBJ2-7; CDR3aa: CCAPVNPTSGRAVDNEQYF; CDR3nt: TGCTGTGCTCCCGTTAACCCGACTAGCGGGAGGGCCGTTGACAACGAGCAGTACTTC
v_gene: TRBV12-3/TRBV12-4; d_gene: TRBD2; abundance: many; j_gene: TRBJ2-4; CDR3aa: CASSPGGGLAKNIQYF; CDR3nt: TGTGCCAGCAGCCCTGGGGGGGGACTAGCCAAAAACATTCAGTACTTC
v_gene: TRBV29-1; d_gene: .; abundance: few; j_gene: TRBJ2-5; CDR3aa: CSVYRAGPMKTQYF; CDR3nt: TGCAGCGTTTACAGAGCCGGGCCTATGAAGACCCAGTACTTC
v_gene: TRBV5-6; d_gene: TRBD1; abundance: .; j_gene: TRBJ2-7; CDR3aa: CASSSIRPTGNEQYF; CDR3nt: TGTGCCAGCAGCTCAATACGGCCGACAGGGAACGAGCAGTACTTC
v_gene: TRBV7-2; d_gene: TRBD2; abundance: few; j_gene: TRBJ2-3; CDR3aa: CASSPTGSGTTDTQYF; CDR3nt: TGTGCCAGCAGCCCAACAGGAAGCGGGACCACAGATACGCAGTATTTT
v_gene: TRBV4-3; d_gene: .; abundance: few; j_gene: TRBJ2-3; CDR3aa: CASSQDQRGGGTDTQYF; CDR3nt: TGCGCCAGCAGCCAAGATCAAAGGGGGGGTGGCACAGATACGCAGTATTTT
v_gene: TRBV24-1; d_gene: TRBD1; abundance: many; j_gene: TRBJ2-2; CDR3aa: CATSALTGTGSGELFF; CDR3nt: TGTGCCACCAGTGCGCTAACCGGGACAGGGTCCGGGGAGCTGTTTTTT
v_gene: TRBV28; d_gene: .; abundance: .; j_gene: TRBJ1-2; CDR3aa: CASSSAGEGYTF; CDR3nt: TGTGCCAGCAGTTCGGCAGGGGAAGGCTACACCTTC
v_gene: TRBV2; d_gene: .; abundance: few; j_gene: TRBJ2-1; CDR3aa: CASSVVPEQFF; CDR3nt: TGTGCCAGCAGTGTCGTCCCTGAGCAGTTCTTC
v_gene: TRBV6-2/TRBV6-3; d_gene: TRBD2; abundance: .; j_gene: TRBJ2-1; CDR3aa: CASSYTTDRGRTSGAYNEQFF; CDR3nt: TGTGCCAGCAGTTACACAACAGACAGGGGCCGAACTAGCGGGGCCTACAATGAGCAGTTCTTC
v_gene: TRBV12-3/TRBV12-4; d_gene: .; abundance: .; j_gene: TRBJ2-2; CDR3aa: CASSFQVANTGELFF; CDR3nt: TGTGCCAGCAGTTTCCAGGTAGCGAACACCGGGGAGCTGTTTTTT
v_gene: TRBV2; d_gene: .; abundance: few; j_gene: TRBJ2-7; CDR3aa: CASSEQGAHEQYF; CDR3nt: TGTGCCAGCAGTGAACAAGGAGCCCACGAGCAGTACTTC
v_gene: TRBV20-1; d_gene: TRBD2; abundance: .; j_gene: TRBJ2-6; CDR3aa: CSATSGRAVSGANVLTF; CDR3nt: TGCAGTGCTACTAGCGGGAGGGCCGTCTCTGGGGCCAACGTCCTGACTTTC
v_gene: TRBV20-1; d_gene: .; abundance: .; j_gene: TRBJ2-3; CDR3aa: CSARLVDFLHTDTQYF; CDR3nt: TGCAGTGCTAGACTCGTGGACTTCCTACACACAGATACGCAGTATTTT
v_gene: TRBV14; d_gene: TRBD1; abundance: .; j_gene: TRBJ2-5; CDR3aa: CASSPRQGKQETQYF; CDR3nt: TGTGCCAGCAGCCCCAGACAGGGGAAGCAAGAGACCCAGTACTTC
v_gene: TRBV20-1; d_gene: .; abundance: .; j_gene: TRBJ2-1; CDR3aa: CSAPSWDGANEQFF; CDR3nt: TGCAGTGCTCCCTCGTGGGATGGGGCCAATGAGCAGTTCTTC
v_gene: TRBV20-1; d_gene: TRBD1; abundance: few; j_gene: TRBJ2-2; CDR3aa: CSARDGTGLSGELFF; CDR3nt: TGCAGTGCTAGAGACGGGACAGGGCTTAGCGGGGAGCTGTTTTTT
v_gene: TRBV20-1; d_gene: .; abundance: many; j_gene: TRBJ2-3; CDR3aa: CSARQIPDTQYF; CDR3nt: TGCAGTGCCAGGCAGATTCCAGATACGCAGTATTTT
v_gene: TRBV28; d_gene: TRBD1; abundance: .; j_gene: TRBJ2-7; CDR3aa: CASSTDRVVNEQYF; CDR3nt: TGTGCCAGCAGCACCGACAGGGTGGTGAACGAGCAGTACTTC
v_gene: TRBV13; d_gene: .; abundance: .; j_gene: TRBJ1-5; CDR3aa: CASGPGIPDQPQHF; CDR3nt: TGTGCCAGCGGCCCCGGGATACCAGATCAGCCCCAGCATTTT
v_gene: TRBV6-2/TRBV6-3; d_gene: .; abundance: few; j_gene: TRBJ1-5; CDR3aa: CASSLRPSYNQPQHF; CDR3nt: TGTGCCAGCAGTTTGCGACCGTCTTACAATCAGCCCCAGCATTTT
v_gene: TRBV20-1; d_gene: .; abundance: .; j_gene: TRBJ2-7; CDR3aa: CSARVGPTESYEQYF; CDR3nt: TGCAGTGCTAGAGTGGGGCCGACAGAGTCCTACGAGCAGTACTTC
v_gene: TRBV7-9; d_gene: .; abundance: many; j_gene: TRBJ2-5; CDR3aa: CASSSTFGQDQETQYF; CDR3nt: TGTGCCAGCAGCTCGACCTTCGGTCAGGACCAAGAGACCCAGTACTTC
v_gene: TRBV20-1; d_gene: .; abundance: few; j_gene: TRBJ2-3; CDR3aa: CSAYLGRRRSTDTQYF; CDR3nt: TGCAGTGCCTACCTCGGACGGCGCCGCAGCACAGATACGCAGTATTTT
v_gene: TRBV5-1; d_gene: .; abundance: many; j_gene: TRBJ2-5; CDR3aa: CASSLVQETQYF; CDR3nt: TGTGCCAGCAGCTTAGTCCAAGAGACCCAGTACTTC
v_gene: TRBV18; d_gene: .; abundance: .; j_gene: TRBJ2-5; CDR3aa: CASSPLSGETQYF; CDR3nt: TGTGCCAGCTCACCATTGTCAGGAGAGACCCAGTACTTC
v_gene: TRBV12-3/TRBV12-4; d_gene: TRBD2; abundance: many; j_gene: TRBJ2-5; CDR3aa: CASTFSGSEETQYF; CDR3nt: TGTGCCAGCACTTTTAGCGGGAGTGAAGAGACCCAGTACTTC